In this sample, the clone carrying this T cell receptor beta chain turned up a few times. The antigen is unknown. J lost 5 bases, V lost 6 bases, and 11 bases had no gene match. Germline-derived CDR1 and CDR2 are DFQATT and SNEGSKA (reference sequence). The CDR3 extends over 14 amino acids. This specimen belongs to a study of CD8 T cells in ankylosing spondylitis. Study-wide findings and caveats: For ankylosing spondylitis blood, a TCR beta motif of about 8 highly homologous variants appeared characteristic.

Quantitative 5'-RACE with molecular barcodes generated TCR beta libraries. In TCRdb, the 5' RACE reads were re-called with MiXCR into one record per CDR3 protein. Of a few hundred thousand distinct CDR3 sequences detected, 20% to 25% appear once; the ten largest clones hold approximately 16%. The rearrangement joins TRBV20-1 to TRBJ2-3; 7 bases agree with TRBD1. This sequence was found in a male donor with ankylosing spondylitis. Material for sequencing was blood, either unsorted or a sorted T cell fraction (not recorded which). In nucleotides, the CDR3 is TGCAGTGCGTCTCAGGGGGTGGCTCAAGATACGCAGTATTTT. Translated: CSASQGVAQDTQYF.